This T cell receptor beta chain was sequenced during a study of T cell responses to AZD1222 COVID-19 vaccine. Overall study results and limits: Females made up more of the donors, who were largely white British, and clonal diversity may have come out too low. Only a handful of AZD1222 recipients, more than 5 in all, had baseline seropositivity. Spike was spanned by vaccine-associated CD4 TCRs, with dominance at 160-218 and 743-854.

Pooled samples include second doses given at about 4 or 12 weeks. With regard to this clone: The antigen remains undetermined.

CDR1 is SGDLS, CDR2 YYNGEE, per germline. V was trimmed by 3 bases and J by 0 bases, leaving 10 bases between them. This CDR3 comprises 15 residues. Profiling relied on immunoSEQ multiplex PCR, and the TCRdb table lists in-frame clones only, not all of them. The sample gives approximately 90,000 clones, approximately 90% of which show up once; more than 5% is in the top ten. The TCR originated in an adult who received the AZD1222 COVID-19 vaccine. The material was peripheral blood, obtained 28 days after the second AZD1222 dose. The V call is TRBV9, the J call TRBJ1-3, with a weak D call TRBD1 (6 bases). The CDR3, as DNA: TGTGCCAGCAGCGCAATGGACAGCTCTGGAAACACCATATATTTT. This gives the protein CASSAMDSSGNTIYF.